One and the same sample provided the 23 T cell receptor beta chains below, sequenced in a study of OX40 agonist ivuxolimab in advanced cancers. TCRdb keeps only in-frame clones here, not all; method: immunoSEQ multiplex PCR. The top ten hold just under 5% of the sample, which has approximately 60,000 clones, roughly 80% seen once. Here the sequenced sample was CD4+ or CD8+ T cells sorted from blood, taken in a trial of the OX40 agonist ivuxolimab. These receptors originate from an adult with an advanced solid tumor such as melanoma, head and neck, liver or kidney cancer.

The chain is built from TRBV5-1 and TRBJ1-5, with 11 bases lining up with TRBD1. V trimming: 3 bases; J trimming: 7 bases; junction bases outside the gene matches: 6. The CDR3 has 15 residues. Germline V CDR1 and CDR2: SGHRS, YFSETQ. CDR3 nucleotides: TGCGCCAGCAGCTCGGGACAGGGGGTGGGGCAGCCCCAGCATTTT. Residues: CASSSGQGVGQPQHF.

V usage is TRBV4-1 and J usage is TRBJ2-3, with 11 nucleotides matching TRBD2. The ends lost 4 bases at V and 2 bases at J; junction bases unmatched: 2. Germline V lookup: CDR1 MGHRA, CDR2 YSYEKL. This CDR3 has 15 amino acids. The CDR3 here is CASSLLAGATDTQYF. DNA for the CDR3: TGCGCCAGCAGCCTACTAGCGGGGGCCACAGATACGCAGTATTTT.

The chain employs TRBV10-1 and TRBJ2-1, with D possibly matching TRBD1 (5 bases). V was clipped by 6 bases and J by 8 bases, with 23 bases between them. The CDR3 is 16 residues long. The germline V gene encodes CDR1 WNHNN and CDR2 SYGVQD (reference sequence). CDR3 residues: CASSPQGYGVLDEQFF. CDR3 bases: TGCGCCAGCAGCCCCCAGGGCTACGGCGTATTGGATGAGCAGTTCTTC.

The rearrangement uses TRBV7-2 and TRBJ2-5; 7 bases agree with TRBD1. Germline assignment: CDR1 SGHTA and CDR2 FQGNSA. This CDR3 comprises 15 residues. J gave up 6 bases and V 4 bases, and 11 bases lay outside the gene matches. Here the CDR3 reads CASSSSTRQGQTQYF. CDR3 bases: TGTGCCAGCAGCTCCTCCACCCGACAGGGACAGACCCAGTACTTC.

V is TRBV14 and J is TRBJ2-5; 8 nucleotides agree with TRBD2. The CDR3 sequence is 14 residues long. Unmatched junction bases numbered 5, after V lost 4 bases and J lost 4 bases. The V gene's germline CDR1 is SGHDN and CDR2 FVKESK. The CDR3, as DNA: TGTGCCAGCAGCCCCGGGACTAGGGGAGAGACCCAGTACTTC. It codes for CASSPGTRGETQYF.

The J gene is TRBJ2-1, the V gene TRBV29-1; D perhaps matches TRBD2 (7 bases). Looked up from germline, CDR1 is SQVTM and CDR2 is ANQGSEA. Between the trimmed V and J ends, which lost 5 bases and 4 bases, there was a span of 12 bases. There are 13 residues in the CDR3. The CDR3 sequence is CSVPGRGYNEQFF. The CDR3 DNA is TGCAGCGTTCCGGGGAGGGGGTACAATGAGCAGTTCTTC.

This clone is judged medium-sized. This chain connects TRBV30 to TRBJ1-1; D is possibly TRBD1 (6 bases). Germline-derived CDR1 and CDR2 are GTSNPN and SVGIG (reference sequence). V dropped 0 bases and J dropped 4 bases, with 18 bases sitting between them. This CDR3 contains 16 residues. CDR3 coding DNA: TGTGCCTGGAGTGTAATAAGCCGACAGGTCCGCACTGAAGCTTTCTTT. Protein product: CAWSVISRQVRTEAFF.

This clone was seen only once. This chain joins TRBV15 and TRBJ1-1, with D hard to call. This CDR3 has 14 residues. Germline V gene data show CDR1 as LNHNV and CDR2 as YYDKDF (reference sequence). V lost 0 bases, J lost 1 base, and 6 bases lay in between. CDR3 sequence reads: CATSRDHQNTEAFF. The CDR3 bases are TGTGCCACCAGCAGAGATCATCAGAACACTGAAGCTTTCTTT.

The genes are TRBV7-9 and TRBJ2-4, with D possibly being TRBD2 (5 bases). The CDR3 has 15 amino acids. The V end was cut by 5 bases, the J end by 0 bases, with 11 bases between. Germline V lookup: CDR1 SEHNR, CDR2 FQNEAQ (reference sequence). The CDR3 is CASSRAGLAKNIQYF. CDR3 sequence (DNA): TGTGCCAGCAGCCGTGCAGGACTAGCCAAAAACATTCAGTACTTC.

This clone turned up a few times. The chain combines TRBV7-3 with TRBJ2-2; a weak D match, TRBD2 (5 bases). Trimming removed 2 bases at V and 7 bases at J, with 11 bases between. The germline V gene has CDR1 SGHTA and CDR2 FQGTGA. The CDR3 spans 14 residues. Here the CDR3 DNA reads TGTGCCAGCAGCTTAGAAGGAGGACGCGGGGAGCTGTTTTTT. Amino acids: CASSLEGGRGELFF.

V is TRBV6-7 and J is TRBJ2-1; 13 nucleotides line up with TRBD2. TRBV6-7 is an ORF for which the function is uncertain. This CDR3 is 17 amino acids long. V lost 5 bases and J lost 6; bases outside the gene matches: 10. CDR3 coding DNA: TGTGCCAGCAGTCCAGGGACTAGCGGGAAGTTCCTCAATGAGCAGTTCTTC. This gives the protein CASSPGTSGKFLNEQFF.

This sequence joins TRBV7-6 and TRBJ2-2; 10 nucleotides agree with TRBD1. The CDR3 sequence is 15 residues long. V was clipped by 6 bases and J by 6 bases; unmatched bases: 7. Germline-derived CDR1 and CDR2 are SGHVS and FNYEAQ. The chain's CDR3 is CASSPTGGTAGELFF. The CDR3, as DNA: TGTGCCAGCAGTCCGACAGGGGGCACGGCCGGGGAGCTGTTTTTT.

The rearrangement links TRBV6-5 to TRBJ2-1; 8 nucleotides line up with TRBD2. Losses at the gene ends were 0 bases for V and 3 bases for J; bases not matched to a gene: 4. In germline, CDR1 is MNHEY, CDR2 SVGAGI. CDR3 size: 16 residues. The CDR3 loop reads CASSYSTTSGYNEQFF. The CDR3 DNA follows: TGTGCCAGCAGTTACTCGACAACTAGCGGCTACAATGAGCAGTTCTTC.

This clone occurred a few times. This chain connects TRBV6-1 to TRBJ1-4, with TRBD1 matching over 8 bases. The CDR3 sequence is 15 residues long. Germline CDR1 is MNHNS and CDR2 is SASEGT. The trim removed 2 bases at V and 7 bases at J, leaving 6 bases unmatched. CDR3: CASSETGRGPEKLFF. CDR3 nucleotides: TGTGCCAGCAGTGAAACAGGCAGGGGGCCTGAAAAACTGTTTTTT.

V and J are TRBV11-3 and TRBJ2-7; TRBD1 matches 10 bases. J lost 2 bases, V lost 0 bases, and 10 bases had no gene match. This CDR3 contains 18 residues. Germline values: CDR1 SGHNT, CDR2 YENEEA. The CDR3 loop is CASSLDSYTGTGAYEQYF. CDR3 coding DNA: TGTGCCAGCAGCTTAGATTCGTATACCGGGACAGGGGCCTACGAGCAGTACTTC.

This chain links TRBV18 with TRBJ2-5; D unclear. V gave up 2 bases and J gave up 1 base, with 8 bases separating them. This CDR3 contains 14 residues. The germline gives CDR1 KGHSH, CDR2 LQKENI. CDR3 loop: CASSPSAAQETQYF. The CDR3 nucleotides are TGTGCCAGCTCACCATCGGCAGCCCAAGAGACCCAGTACTTC.

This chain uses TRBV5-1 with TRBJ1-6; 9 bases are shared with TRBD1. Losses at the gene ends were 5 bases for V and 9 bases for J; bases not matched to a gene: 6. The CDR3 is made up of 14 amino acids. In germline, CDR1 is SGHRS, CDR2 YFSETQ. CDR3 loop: CASRTDRGGSPLHF. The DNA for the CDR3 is TGCGCCAGCAGGACGGACAGGGGAGGTTCACCCCTCCACTTT.

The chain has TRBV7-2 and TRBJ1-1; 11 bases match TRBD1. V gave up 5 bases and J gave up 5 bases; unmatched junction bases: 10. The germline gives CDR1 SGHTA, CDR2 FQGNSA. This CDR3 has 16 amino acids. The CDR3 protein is CASSVTLGQGVTEAFF. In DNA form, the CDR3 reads TGTGCCAGCAGCGTAACCCTGGGACAGGGGGTAACTGAAGCTTTCTTT.

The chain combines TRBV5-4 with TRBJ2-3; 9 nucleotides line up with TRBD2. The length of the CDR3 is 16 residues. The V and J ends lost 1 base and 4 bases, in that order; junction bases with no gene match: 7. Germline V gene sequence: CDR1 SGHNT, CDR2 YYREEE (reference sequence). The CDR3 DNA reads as TGTGCCAGCAGCTTGACGCGGGGGGGCGTTCCAGATACGCAGTATTTT. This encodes CASSLTRGGVPDTQYF.

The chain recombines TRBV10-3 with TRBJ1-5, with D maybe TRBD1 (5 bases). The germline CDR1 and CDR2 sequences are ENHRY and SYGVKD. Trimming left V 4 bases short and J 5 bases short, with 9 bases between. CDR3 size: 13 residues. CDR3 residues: CAISAGLDQPQHF. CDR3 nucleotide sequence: TGTGCCATCAGTGCAGGGTTGGATCAGCCCCAGCATTTT.

This CDR3 is CASQLVSGGSYNEQFF. The CDR3, as DNA: TGTGCCAGTCAACTCGTTAGCGGGGGCTCCTACAATGAGCAGTTCTTC. The chain links TRBV19 to TRBJ2-1; TRBD2 matches at 9 bases. The CDR3 runs to 16 residues. Germline assignment: CDR1 LNHDA and CDR2 SQIVND (reference sequence). With 8 bases clipped from V and 0 bases from J, the junction kept 8 bases outside the gene matches. Supplemented by reference TRBV19 and TRBJ2-1, the full variable domain reads DGGITQSPKYLFRKEGQNVTLSCEQNLNHDAMYWYRQDPGQGLRLIYYSQIVNDFQKGDIAEGYSVSREKKESFPLTVTSAQKNPTAFYLCASQLVSGGSYNEQFFGPGTRLTVL.

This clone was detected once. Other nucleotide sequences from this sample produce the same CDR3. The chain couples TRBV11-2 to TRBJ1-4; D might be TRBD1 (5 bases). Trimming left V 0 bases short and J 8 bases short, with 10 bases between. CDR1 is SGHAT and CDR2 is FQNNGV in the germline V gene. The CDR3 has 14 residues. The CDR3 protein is CASSLDRGREKLFF. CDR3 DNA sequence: TGTGCCAGCAGCTTAGATCGGGGGAGAGAAAAACTGTTTTTT.

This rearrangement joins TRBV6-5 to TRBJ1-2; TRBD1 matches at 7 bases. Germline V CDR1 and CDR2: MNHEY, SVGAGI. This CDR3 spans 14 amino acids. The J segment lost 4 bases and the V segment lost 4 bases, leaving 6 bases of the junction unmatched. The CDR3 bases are TGTGCCAGCAGTTCCCAACAGGGGACCTATGGCTACACCTTC. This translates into CASSSQQGTYGYTF.